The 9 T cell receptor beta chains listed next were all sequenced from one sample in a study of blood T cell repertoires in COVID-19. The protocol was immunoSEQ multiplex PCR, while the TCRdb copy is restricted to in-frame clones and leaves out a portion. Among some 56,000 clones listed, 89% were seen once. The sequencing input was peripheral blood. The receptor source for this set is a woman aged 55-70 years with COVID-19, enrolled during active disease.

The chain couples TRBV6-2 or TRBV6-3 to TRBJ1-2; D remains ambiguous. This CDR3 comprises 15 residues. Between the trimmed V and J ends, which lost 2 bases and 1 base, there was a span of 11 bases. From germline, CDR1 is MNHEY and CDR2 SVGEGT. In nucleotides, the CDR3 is TGTGCCAGCAGTTACGGTAGCGGCTTTAACTATGGCTACACCTTC. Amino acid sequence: CASSYGSGFNYGYTF.

CDR3 amino acids: CASSLGERSYEQYF. In nucleotides, the CDR3 is TGTGCCAGCAGCTTGGGGGAGAGGTCCTACGAGCAGTACTTC. This rearrangement joins TRBV5-4 to TRBJ2-7; D possibly corresponds to TRBD2 (5 bases). The V end lost 0 bases, the J end lost 1 base, and 8 bases lay between the germline ends. The germline V gene has CDR1 SGHNT and CDR2 YYREEE (reference sequence). CDR3 length equals 14 residues.

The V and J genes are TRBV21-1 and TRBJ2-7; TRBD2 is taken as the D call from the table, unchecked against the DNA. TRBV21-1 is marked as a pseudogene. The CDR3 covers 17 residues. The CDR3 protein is CASSIKPGDGFPYEQYF. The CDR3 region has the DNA TGTGCCAGCAGCATAAAACCGGGGGACGGATTCCCCTACGAGCAGTACTTC.

CDR3 coding DNA: TGTGCCAGCTCAGCCAGCGGGGCGAGCTACGAGCAGTACTTC. This translates into CASSASGASYEQYF. The V gene is TRBV18, the J gene TRBJ2-7; 7 nucleotides agree with TRBD2. The V gene end was trimmed by 5 bases and the J gene end by 3 bases; junction bases not matched to a gene: 7. Germline CDR1 reads KGHSH; CDR2 reads LQKENI. The CDR3 covers 14 residues.

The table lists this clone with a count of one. The DNA for the CDR3 is TGCGCCAGCAGGGAGGGGTCAACGGGAGGGAGCACAGATACGCAGTATTTT. This encodes CASREGSTGGSTDTQYF. This chain connects TRBV23-1 to TRBJ2-3, with 8 bases matching TRBD2. TRBV23-1 is treated as an ORF (open reading frame) with a function not yet certain. The CDR3 loop spans 17 amino acids. Trimming at V came to 6 bases and at J to 0 bases, leaving 11 bases not matched to a gene.

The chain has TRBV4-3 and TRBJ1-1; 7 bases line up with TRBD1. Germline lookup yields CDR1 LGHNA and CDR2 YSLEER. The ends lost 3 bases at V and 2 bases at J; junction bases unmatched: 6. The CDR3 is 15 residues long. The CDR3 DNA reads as TGCGCCAGCAGCCAGCCAGGGGGGCTTAACACTGAAGCTTTCTTT. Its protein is CASSQPGGLNTEAFF.

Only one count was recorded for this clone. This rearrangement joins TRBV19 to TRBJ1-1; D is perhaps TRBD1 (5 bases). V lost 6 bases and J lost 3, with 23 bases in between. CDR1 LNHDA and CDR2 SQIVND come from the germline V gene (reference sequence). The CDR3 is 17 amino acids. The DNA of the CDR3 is TGTGCCAGTAGCCTCGACCTCTGGGGGGGACCTCACACTGAAGCTTTCTTT. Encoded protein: CASSLDLWGGPHTEAFF. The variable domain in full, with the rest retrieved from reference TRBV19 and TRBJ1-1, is DGGITQSPKYLFRKEGQNVTLSCEQNLNHDAMYWYRQDPGQGLRLIYYSQIVNDFQKGDIAEGYSVSREKKESFPLTVTSAQKNPTAFYLCASSLDLWGGPHTEAFFGQGTRLTVV.

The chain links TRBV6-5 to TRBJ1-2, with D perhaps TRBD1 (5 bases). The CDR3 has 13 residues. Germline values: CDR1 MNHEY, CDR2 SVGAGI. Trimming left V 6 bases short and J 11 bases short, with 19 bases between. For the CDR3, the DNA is TGTGCCAGCAGACGGGGACTCCTTCCCTTTTACACCTTC. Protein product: CASRRGLLPFYTF.

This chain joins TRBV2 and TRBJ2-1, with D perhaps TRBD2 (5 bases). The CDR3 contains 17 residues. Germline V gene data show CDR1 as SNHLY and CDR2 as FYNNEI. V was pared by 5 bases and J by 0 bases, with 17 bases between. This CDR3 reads CASSTPRGPSSYNEQFF. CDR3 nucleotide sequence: TGTGCCAGCAGTACACCACGGGGTCCAAGCTCCTACAATGAGCAGTTCTTC.